This T cell receptor (beta chain) was sequenced during a study of cytomegalovirus exposure and HLA in healthy donors. Study summary: Findings of an earlier analysis included some 120 million unique TCR beta sequences from some 190 million T cells.

PCR amplification relied on 60 Vbeta primers (plus 13 Jbeta primers). The method was immunoSEQ multiplex PCR; TCRdb's version includes in-frame clones alone and lacks a portion of them. The repertoire holds about 170,000 clones, with approximately 81% as singletons. There were likely unrecorded immune exposures, though donors were nominally healthy when sampled. Broader study findings: In an earlier analysis, in some 540 donors, most V segments appeared productive either ~90% or ~30% of the time. Sequencing depth across donors, presence/absence analyses assumed, was roughly uniform.

Concerning this clone itself: As yet, its antigen is unknown.

The sample was PBMCs. The TCR comes from a man aged 25-45 years in good health and CMV-seropositive.

CDR3 DNA: TGCGCCAGCAGCCAATGGGACAGTGCCTCTGAAGCTTTCTTT. It encodes CASSQWDSASEAFF. This rearrangement joins TRBV4-1 to TRBJ1-1; 7 positions agree with TRBD1. This CDR3 contains 14 residues. Germline CDR1 MGHRA, CDR2 YSYEKL. J was trimmed by 6 bases and V by 2 bases; bases with no gene match: 6.